These 19 T cell receptor beta chains share one sample of origin, sequenced in a study of cytomegalovirus exposure and HLA in healthy donors. PCR involved 60 Vbeta and 13 Jbeta primers. Method: immunoSEQ multiplex PCR; TCRdb's copy keeps in-frame clones and lacks some. The repertoire holds about 140,000 clones, with around 82% as singletons. Sample: PBMCs. The receptor set was obtained from a man younger than 35 in good health and CMV-seropositive.

This chain joins TRBV29-1 and TRBJ2-1; a weak D match, TRBD2 (5 bases). With 4 bases removed from V and 3 bases from J, the gap between germline ends came to 10 bases. This CDR3 spans 13 amino acids. Per germline, CDR1 SQVTM and CDR2 ANQGSEA. The CDR3 sequence is CSVVRGNYNEQFF. The CDR3 nucleotides read TGCAGCGTTGTTCGGGGAAACTACAATGAGCAGTTCTTC.

The chain links TRBV5-6 to TRBJ2-7; 7 nucleotides agree with TRBD1. CDR3 size: 13 residues. Germline V lookup: CDR1 SGHDT, CDR2 YYEEEE. V shed 4 bases, J shed 3 bases, and the junction held 4 bases outside the gene matches. CDR3 in amino acids: CASSGGQLYEQYF. The CDR3 DNA sequence: TGTGCCAGCAGCGGGGGACAGCTCTACGAGCAGTACTTC.

The chain employs TRBV5-1 and TRBJ1-3, with TRBD1 matching 7 bases. V lost 4 bases, J lost 0 bases, and 4 bases stayed unmatched. The germline V gene has CDR1 SGHRS and CDR2 YFSETQ. The CDR3 runs to 15 residues. The CDR3 is CASSPTGDSGNTIYF. CDR3 bases: TGCGCCAGCAGCCCTACAGGGGACTCTGGAAACACCATATATTTT.

The chain has TRBV6-1 and TRBJ2-2; TRBD1 might be the D (6 bases). Looked up from germline, CDR1 is MNHNS and CDR2 is SASEGT. The CDR3 length is 13 residues. Trimming left V 3 bases short and J 4 bases short, with 6 bases between. CDR3 sequence (DNA): TGTGCCAGCAGTGACAGGGGCACCGGGGAGCTGTTTTTT. Amino acid sequence: CASSDRGTGELFF.

The genes are TRBV7-8 and TRBJ2-2; the D gene is possibly TRBD2 (5 bases). V was trimmed by 1 base and J by 3 bases, leaving 6 bases between them. The CDR3 is made up of 14 amino acids. From germline, CDR1 is SGHVS and CDR2 FQNEAQ. CDR3 amino acids: CASSLGTHTGELFF. The CDR3 DNA is TGTGCCAGCAGCTTAGGGACTCACACCGGGGAGCTGTTTTTT. The full variable domain, completed using reference TRBV7-8 and TRBJ2-2, is GAGVSQSPRYKVAKRGQDVALRCDPISGHVSLFWYQQALGQGPEFLTYFQNEAQLDKSGLPSDRFFAERPEGSVSTLKIQRTQQEDSAVYLCASSLGTHTGELFFGEGSRLTVL.

The rearrangement links TRBV7-6 to TRBJ2-2; TRBD2 aligns across 7 bases. Germline CDR1 is SGHVS and CDR2 is FNYEAQ. This CDR3 contains 16 residues. V dropped 5 bases and J dropped 1; count of bases not matched to a gene: 7. The CDR3 DNA is TGTGCCAGCAGCCAAACAGCGGGAATGAACACCGGGGAGCTGTTTTTT. As protein: CASSQTAGMNTGELFF.

The chain is built from TRBV30 and TRBJ2-3, with TRBD1 as a possible D gene (5 bases). The CDR3 spans 13 residues. Germline lookup yields CDR1 GTSNPN and CDR2 SVGIG (reference sequence). V was pared by 1 base and J by 2 bases, with 7 bases between. The CDR3 here is CAWSGQTTDTQYF. The CDR3, as DNA: TGTGCCTGGAGTGGACAGACCACAGATACGCAGTATTTT.

Only one count was recorded for this clone. An end of the junction does not agree with germline; a read error may underlie this. The chain couples TRBV5-6 to TRBJ1-1; D gene ambiguous. This CDR3 contains 14 residues. The germline V gene has CDR1 SGHDT and CDR2 YYEEEE. The CDR3 coding sequence is TGTGCCAGCAGCTTAGTACCGAGAGACACTGGAGCTTTCTTT. This translates into CASSLVPRDTGAFF. Full variable domain (remainder filled in from reference TRBV5-6 and TRBJ1-1): DAGVTQSPTHLIKTRGQQVTLRCSPKSGHDTVSWYQQALGQGPQFIFQYYEEEERQRGNFPDRFSGHQFPNYSSELNVNALLLGDSALYLCASSLVPRDTGAFFGQGTRLTVV.

This clone was counted a single time. The chain combines TRBV6-5 with TRBJ1-5; no reliable D call. The V and J ends lost 5 bases and 1 base respectively, with 12 bases between them. This CDR3 comprises 15 residues. The V gene's germline CDR1 is MNHEY and CDR2 SVGAGI. The CDR3 region is CASSPSRVSNQPQHF. CDR3 sequence (DNA): TGTGCCAGCAGTCCCTCCCGGGTGAGCAATCAGCCCCAGCATTTT.

The V call is TRBV5-4, the J call TRBJ1-4; 8 bases agree with TRBD1. After removal of 2 bases from V and 7 bases from J, the junction contained 7 bases not matched to a gene. The CDR3 consists of 15 residues. Germline lookup yields CDR1 SGHNT and CDR2 YYREEE (reference sequence). The CDR3 loop is CASSFLGQETEKLFF. CDR3 bases: TGTGCCAGCAGCTTCTTGGGACAGGAGACTGAAAAACTGTTTTTT.

The rearrangement uses TRBV7-9 and TRBJ2-3, with no clear D. Germline loops: CDR1 SEHNR, CDR2 FQNEAQ (reference sequence). The CDR3 runs 12 residues. Deletions cut 5 bases from V and 2 bases from J, with 5 bases between. CDR3 nucleotides: TGTGCCAGCAGCACACACACAGATACGCAGTATTTT. Translating gives CASSTHTDTQYF.

This rearrangement joins TRBV5-1 to TRBJ2-3; D might be TRBD1 (5 bases). CDR1 SGHRS and CDR2 YFSETQ come from the germline V gene. The germline V and J ends were trimmed by 2 bases and 11 bases, with 9 bases remaining between them. The CDR3 contains 11 residues. CDR3 protein: CASSFSDKQYF. The CDR3 coding sequence is TGCGCCAGCAGCTTTTCGGACAAGCAGTATTTT.

About this clone: The sample contains more than one DNA sequence encoding this CDR3. The J gene is TRBJ2-1, the V gene TRBV7-9; maybe TRBD2 (6 bases). CDR1 is SEHNR, CDR2 FQNEAQ, per germline (reference sequence). Trimming shortened V by 2 bases and J by 0 bases, and 8 bases separated the two germline ends. The CDR3 contains 15 residues. CDR3 in DNA: TGTGCCAGCAGCTTACCCGGGAGCTCCTACAATGAGCAGTTCTTC. Its translation is CASSLPGSSYNEQFF.

This clone has more than one count but fewer than ten. This chain joins TRBV6-4 and TRBJ2-1, with 9 nucleotides matching TRBD2. Germline trimming cut 0 bases from V and 4 bases from J; bases unmatched to any gene: 1. The CDR3 extends over 15 amino acids. Germline loops: CDR1 MRHNA, CDR2 SNTAGT. The CDR3 loop is CASSDSSGSYNEQFF. As DNA, the CDR3 is TGTGCCAGCAGTGACTCTAGCGGGAGTTACAATGAGCAGTTCTTC.

This chain links TRBV6-6 with TRBJ2-5; D is unclear. The CDR3 contains 12 residues. Germline CDR1 and CDR2: MNHNY and SVGAGI (reference sequence). Trimming removed 3 bases at V and 11 bases at J, with 13 bases between. CDR3 sequence (DNA): TGTGCCAGCAGTTATAGTACCGAGGAGCAGTACTTC. This encodes CASSYSTEEQYF.

V and J are TRBV7-2 and TRBJ2-1; TRBD2 agrees at 7 bases. The trim removed 5 bases at V and 9 bases at J, leaving 10 bases unmatched. From germline, CDR1 is SGHTA and CDR2 FQGNSA. This CDR3 is built from 14 residues. The CDR3 DNA is TGTGCCAGCAGCCCGGGGACTACGCGGAGTGAGCAGTTCTTC. This codes for CASSPGTTRSEQFF.

V and J are TRBV5-6 and TRBJ1-6; 10 nucleotides align to TRBD1. The CDR3 is 13 residues long. With 4 bases clipped from V and 10 bases from J, the junction kept 2 bases outside the gene matches. Per germline, CDR1 SGHDT and CDR2 YYEEEE. This CDR3 reads CASSGTGESPLHF. The CDR3 bases are TGTGCCAGCAGCGGGACAGGGGAATCACCCCTCCACTTT. The full variable domain, its missing parts supplied by reference TRBV5-6 and TRBJ1-6, is DAGVTQSPTHLIKTRGQQVTLRCSPKSGHDTVSWYQQALGQGPQFIFQYYEEEERQRGNFPDRFSGHQFPNYSSELNVNALLLGDSALYLCASSGTGESPLHFGNGTRLTVT.

As to this clone: Germline is not matched at one junction end, which may reflect a read error. The genes are TRBV7-9 and TRBJ2-5; D might be TRBD2 (7 bases). CDR1 is SEHNR, CDR2 FQNEAQ, per germline (reference sequence). CDR3 size: 16 residues. The CDR3 DNA is TGTTCCAGCAGCTTAGCAGAGGGAGGGGGCCAAGAGACCCAGTACTTC. As protein: CSSSLAEGGGQETQYF.

This clone has just one count. The rearrangement joins TRBV6-1 to TRBJ1-5; 9 nucleotides align to TRBD1. V trimming: 7 bases; J trimming: 4 bases; junction bases outside the gene matches: 8. CDR3 size: 15 residues. Germline V gene lookup returns CDR1 MNHNS and CDR2 SASEGT. CDR3 sequence reads: CASIRTGVSNQPQHF. The CDR3 DNA reads TGTGCCAGCATCAGGACAGGGGTCTCGAATCAGCCCCAGCATTTT.